The following is a T cell receptor (beta chain) sequence with its context. Its antigen is still unknown. These data are taken from a study of cytomegalovirus exposure and HLA in healthy donors. Findings of the study overall: CMV serostatus was the only recorded immune exposure for donors.

Donors had nominal health at sampling but likely had unrecorded immune exposures. This CDR3 contains 18 residues. Germline-derived CDR1 and CDR2 are MNHEY and SMNVEV (reference sequence). Trimming left V 0 bases short and J 5 bases short, with 19 bases between. Amplification used 60 Vbeta primers and 13 Jbeta primers. How the authors handled the data: Approximately 11 million of tens of millions of unique TCR beta chains were shared, per a later count. TCRdb's copy holds only in-frame clones and misses some; the assay was immunoSEQ multiplex PCR. From that table come the V and J calls and clone size; the DNA was used to work out D and trimming. The sample shows roughly 63,000 clones, 65% to 75% of them seen only once.

This rearrangement joins TRBV27 to TRBJ2-2; the D gene is possibly TRBD1 (6 bases). What was sequenced was PBMCs. The source of this sequence is a man aged 50-60 years in good health and CMV-seropositive. The CDR3 region has the DNA TGTGCCAGCAGTTTATCGAGGGGACATCCGGGATGGACCGGGGAGCTGTTTTTT. It translates to CASSLSRGHPGWTGELFF.